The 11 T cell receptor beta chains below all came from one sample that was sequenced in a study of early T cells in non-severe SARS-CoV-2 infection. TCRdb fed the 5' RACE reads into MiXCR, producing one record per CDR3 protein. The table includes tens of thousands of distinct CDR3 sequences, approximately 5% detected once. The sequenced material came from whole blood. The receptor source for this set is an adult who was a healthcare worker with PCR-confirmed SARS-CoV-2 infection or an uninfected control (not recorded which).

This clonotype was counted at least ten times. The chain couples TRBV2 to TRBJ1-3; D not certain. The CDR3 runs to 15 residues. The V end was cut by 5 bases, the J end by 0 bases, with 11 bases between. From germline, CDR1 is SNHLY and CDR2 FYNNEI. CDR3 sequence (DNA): TGTGCCAGCAGTTTTACACTCAGCTCTGGAAACACCATATATTTT. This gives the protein CASSFTLSSGNTIYF.

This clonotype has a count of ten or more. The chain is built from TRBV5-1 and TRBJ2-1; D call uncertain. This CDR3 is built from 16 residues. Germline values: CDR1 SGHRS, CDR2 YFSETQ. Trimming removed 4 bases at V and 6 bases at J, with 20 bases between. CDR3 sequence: CASSASRPESSNEQFF. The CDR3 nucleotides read TGCGCCAGCAGCGCTTCTAGGCCCGAAAGTTCCAATGAGCAGTTCTTC.

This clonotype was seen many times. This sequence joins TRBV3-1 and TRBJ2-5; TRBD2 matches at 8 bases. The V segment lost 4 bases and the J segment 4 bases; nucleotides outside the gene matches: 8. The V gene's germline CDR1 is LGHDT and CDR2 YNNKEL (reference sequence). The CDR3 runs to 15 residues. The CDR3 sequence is CASSPGTSWTETQYF. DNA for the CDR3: TGTGCCAGCAGCCCCGGGACTAGTTGGACAGAGACCCAGTACTTC.

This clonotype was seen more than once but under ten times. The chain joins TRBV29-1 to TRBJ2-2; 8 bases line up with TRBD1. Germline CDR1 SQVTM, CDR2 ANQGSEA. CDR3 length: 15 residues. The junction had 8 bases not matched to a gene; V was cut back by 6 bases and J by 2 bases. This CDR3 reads CSVVPRGLNTGELFF. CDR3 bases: TGCAGCGTCGTCCCCAGGGGGCTAAACACCGGGGAGCTGTTTTTT.

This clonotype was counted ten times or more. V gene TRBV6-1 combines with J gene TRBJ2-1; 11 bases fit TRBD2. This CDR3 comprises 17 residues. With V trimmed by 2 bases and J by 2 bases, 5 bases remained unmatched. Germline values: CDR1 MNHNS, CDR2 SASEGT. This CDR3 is CASSESGLAGTYNEQFF. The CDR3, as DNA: TGTGCCAGCAGTGAAAGTGGACTAGCGGGTACCTACAATGAGCAGTTCTTC.

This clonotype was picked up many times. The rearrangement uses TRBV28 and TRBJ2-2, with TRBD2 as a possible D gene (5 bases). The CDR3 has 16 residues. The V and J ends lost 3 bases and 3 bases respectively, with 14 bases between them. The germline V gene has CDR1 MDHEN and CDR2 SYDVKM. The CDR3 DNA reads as TGTGCCAGCAGTTTCCCAGGCGGGTTGGACACCGGGGAGCTGTTTTTT. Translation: CASSFPGGLDTGELFF.

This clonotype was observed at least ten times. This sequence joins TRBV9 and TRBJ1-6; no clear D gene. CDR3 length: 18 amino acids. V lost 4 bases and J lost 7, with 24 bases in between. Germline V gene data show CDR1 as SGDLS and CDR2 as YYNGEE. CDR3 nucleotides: TGTGCCAGCAGCCCTTCACCACGGAGACTCTCGGGCAATTCACCCCTCCACTTT. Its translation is CASSPSPRRLSGNSPLHF.

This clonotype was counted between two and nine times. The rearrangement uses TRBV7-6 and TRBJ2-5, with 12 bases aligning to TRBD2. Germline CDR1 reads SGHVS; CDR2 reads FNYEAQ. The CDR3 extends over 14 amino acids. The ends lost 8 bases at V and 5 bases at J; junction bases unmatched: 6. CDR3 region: CASGGGTSGETQYF. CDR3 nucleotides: TGTGCCAGCGGAGGGGGGACTAGCGGGGAGACCCAGTACTTC. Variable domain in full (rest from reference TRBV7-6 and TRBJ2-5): GAGVSQSPRYKVTKRGQDVALRCDPISGHVSLYWYRQALGQGPEFLTYFNYEAQQDKSGLPNDRFSAERPEGSISTLTIQRTEQRDSAMYRCASGGGTSGETQYFGPGTRLLVL.

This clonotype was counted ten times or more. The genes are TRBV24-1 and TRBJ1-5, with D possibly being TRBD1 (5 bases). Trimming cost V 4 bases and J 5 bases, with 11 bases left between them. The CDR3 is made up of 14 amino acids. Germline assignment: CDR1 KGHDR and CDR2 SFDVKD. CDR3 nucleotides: TGTGCCACCAGTGACGCAGGGCCCTATCAGCCCCAGCATTTT. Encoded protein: CATSDAGPYQPQHF.

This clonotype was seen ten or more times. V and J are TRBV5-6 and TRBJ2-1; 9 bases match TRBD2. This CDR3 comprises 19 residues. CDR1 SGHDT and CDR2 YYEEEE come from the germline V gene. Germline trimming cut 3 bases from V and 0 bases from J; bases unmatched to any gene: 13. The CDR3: CASSSLGLAGPSSYNEQFF. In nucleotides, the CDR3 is TGTGCCAGCAGCTCACTGGGGCTAGCGGGGCCCAGCTCCTACAATGAGCAGTTCTTC.

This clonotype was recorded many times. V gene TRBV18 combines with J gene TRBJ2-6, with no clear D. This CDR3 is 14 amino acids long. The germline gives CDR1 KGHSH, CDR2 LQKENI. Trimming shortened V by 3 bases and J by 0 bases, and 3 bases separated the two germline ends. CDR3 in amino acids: CASSPASGANVLTF. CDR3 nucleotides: TGTGCCAGCTCACCCGCCTCTGGGGCCAACGTCCTGACTTTC.